This TCR beta chain emerged from a study of T cells in narcolepsy. Overall study findings and caveats: HCRT-specific and TRIB2-specific autoreactive clonotypes appeared among same-patient CSF and blood CD4+ clonotypes.

Sequenced by immunoSEQ multiplex PCR; TCRdb stores in-frame clones only, minus some. This sample yields tens of thousands of clones, of which about 84% are seen a single time; 3.4% belongs to the top ten. The germline V gene has CDR1 SGHRS and CDR2 YFSETQ. Unmatched junction bases numbered 13, after V lost 0 bases and J lost 6 bases. This CDR3 is built from 18 residues. With regard to this clone: The antigen remains unidentified.

The sequencing input was CD45RA- memory CD4+ T cells from PBMCs. The chain recombines TRBV5-1 with TRBJ2-3; 10 bases are a match to TRBD2. This TCR derives from a human donor with narcolepsy. CDR3 nucleotides: TGCGCCAGCAGCTTGGATAGCGGGGGGACAAACCGGAGGGATACGCAGTATTTT. This encodes CASSLDSGGTNRRDTQYF.